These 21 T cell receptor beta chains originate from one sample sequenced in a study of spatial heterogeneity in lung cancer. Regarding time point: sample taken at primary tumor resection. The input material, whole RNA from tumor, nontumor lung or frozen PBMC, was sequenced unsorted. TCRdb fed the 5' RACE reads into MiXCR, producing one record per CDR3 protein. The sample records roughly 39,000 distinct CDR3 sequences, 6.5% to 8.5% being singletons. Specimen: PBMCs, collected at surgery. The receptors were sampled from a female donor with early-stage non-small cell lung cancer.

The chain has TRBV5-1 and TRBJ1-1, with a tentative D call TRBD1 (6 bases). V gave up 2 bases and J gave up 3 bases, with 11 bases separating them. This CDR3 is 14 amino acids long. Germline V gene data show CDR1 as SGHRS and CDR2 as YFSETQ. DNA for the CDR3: TGCGCCAGCAGCTTCCGACAGGCGGACACTGAAGCTTTCTTT. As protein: CASSFRQADTEAFF.

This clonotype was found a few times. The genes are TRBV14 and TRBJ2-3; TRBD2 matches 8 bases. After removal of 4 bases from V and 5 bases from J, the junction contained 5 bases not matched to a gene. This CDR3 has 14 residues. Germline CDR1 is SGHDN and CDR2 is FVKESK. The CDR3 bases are TGTGCCAGCAGCCCCGGGGGGGCTGGAGATACGCAGTATTTT. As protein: CASSPGGAGDTQYF.

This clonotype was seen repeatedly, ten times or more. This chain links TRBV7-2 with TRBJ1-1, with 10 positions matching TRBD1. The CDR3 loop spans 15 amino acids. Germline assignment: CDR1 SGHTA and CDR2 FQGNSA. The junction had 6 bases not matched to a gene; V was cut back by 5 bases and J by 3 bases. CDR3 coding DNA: TGTGCCAGCAGCGCACAGGGACAGGGGTACACTGAAGCTTTCTTT. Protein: CASSAQGQGYTEAFF.

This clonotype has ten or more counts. The CDR3 loop is CASSLEAGSEAFF. CDR3 sequence (DNA): TGCGCCAGCAGCTTAGAAGCAGGGTCTGAAGCTTTCTTT. The chain joins TRBV5-1 to TRBJ1-1, with a possible D match to TRBD1 (5 bases). The germline V and J ends were trimmed by 2 bases and 6 bases, with 11 bases remaining between them. CDR1 SGHRS and CDR2 YFSETQ come from the germline V gene. The CDR3 contains 13 residues. The full variable domain, its missing parts supplied by reference TRBV5-1 and TRBJ1-1, is KAGVTQTPRYLIKTRGQQVTLSCSPISGHRSVSWYQQTPGQGLQFLFEYFSETQRNKGNFPGRFSGRQFSNSRSEMNVSTLELGDSALYLCASSLEAGSEAFFGQGTRLTVV.

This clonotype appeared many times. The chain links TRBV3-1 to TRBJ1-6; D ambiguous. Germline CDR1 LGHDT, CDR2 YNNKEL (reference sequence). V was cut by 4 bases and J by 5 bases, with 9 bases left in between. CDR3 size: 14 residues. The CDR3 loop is CASSPYWNNSPLHF. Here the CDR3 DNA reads TGTGCCAGCAGCCCCTACTGGAATAATTCACCCCTCCACTTT.

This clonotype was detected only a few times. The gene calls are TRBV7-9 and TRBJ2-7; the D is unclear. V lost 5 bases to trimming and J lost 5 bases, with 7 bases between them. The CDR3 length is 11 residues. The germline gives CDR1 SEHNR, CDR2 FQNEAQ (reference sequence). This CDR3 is CASSPAHEQYF. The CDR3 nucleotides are TGTGCCAGCAGCCCCGCCCACGAGCAGTACTTC. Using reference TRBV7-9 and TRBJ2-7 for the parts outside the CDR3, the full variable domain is DTGVSQNPRHKITKRGQNVTFRCDPISEHNRLYWYRQTLGQGPEFLTYFQNEAQLEKSRLLSDRFSAERPKGSFSTLEIQRTEQGDSAMYLCASSPAHEQYFGPGTRLTVT.

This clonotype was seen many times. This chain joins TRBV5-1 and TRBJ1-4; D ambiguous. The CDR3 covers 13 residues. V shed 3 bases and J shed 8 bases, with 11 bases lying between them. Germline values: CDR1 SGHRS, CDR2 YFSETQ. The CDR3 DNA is TGCGCCAGCAGCTCCAGGCTAGGAGAAAAACTGTTTTTT. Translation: CASSSRLGEKLFF.

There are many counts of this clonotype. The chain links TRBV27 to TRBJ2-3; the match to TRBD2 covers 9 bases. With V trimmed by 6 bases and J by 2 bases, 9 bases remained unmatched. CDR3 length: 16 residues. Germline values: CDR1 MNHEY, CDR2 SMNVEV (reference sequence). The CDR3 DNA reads TGTGCCAGCAGCCGTGGACTAGCGCCCAACACAGATACGCAGTATTTT. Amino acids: CASSRGLAPNTDTQYF.

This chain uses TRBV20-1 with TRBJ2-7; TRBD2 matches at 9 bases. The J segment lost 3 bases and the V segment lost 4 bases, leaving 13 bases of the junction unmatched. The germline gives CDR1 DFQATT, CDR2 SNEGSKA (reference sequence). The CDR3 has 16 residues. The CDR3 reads CSAIPSGGPNDYEQYF. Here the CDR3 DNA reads TGCAGTGCTATTCCCAGCGGGGGGCCAAACGACTACGAGCAGTACTTC.

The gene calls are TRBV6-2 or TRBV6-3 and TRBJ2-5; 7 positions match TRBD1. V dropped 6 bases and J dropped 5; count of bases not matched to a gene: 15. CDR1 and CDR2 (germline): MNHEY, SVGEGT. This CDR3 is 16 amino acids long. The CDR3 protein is CASSRTRTGPGETQYF. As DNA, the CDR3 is TGTGCCAGCAGCCGTACCAGGACAGGTCCCGGGGAGACCCAGTACTTC.

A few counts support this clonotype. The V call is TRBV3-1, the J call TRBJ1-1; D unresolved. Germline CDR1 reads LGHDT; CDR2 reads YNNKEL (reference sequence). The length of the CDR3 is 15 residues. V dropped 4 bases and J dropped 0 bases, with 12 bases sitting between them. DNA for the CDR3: TGTGCCAGCAGCCTGAAGGGATCTGTGAACACTGAAGCTTTCTTT. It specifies CASSLKGSVNTEAFF.

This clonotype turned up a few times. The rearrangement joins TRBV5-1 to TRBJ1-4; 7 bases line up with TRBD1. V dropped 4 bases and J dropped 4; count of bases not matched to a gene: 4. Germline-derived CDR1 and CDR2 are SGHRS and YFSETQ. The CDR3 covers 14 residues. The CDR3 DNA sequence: TGCGCCAGCAGCAGGACAGGCATTAATGAAAAACTGTTTTTT. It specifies CASSRTGINEKLFF.

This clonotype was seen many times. The CDR3: CASQQGVGYGYTF. The CDR3 region has the DNA TGTGCCAGCCAGCAAGGGGTCGGGTATGGCTACACCTTC. V gene TRBV6-5 combines with J gene TRBJ1-2; a possible D gene is TRBD1 (5 bases). Germline assignment: CDR1 MNHEY and CDR2 SVGAGI. The V end lost 8 bases, the J end lost 5 bases, and 15 bases lay between the germline ends. The CDR3 contains 13 residues.

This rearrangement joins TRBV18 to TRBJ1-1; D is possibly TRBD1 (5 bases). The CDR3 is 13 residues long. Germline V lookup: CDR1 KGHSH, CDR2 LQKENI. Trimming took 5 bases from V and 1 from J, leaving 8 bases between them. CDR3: CASSMGENTEAFF. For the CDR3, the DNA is TGTGCCAGCTCAATGGGGGAGAACACTGAAGCTTTCTTT.

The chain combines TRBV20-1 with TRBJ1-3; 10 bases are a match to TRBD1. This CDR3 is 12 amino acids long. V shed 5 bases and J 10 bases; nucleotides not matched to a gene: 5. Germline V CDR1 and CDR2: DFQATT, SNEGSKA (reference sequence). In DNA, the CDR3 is TGCAGTGCTGGGACAGGGGTCGGGACCATATATTTT. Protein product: CSAGTGVGTIYF.

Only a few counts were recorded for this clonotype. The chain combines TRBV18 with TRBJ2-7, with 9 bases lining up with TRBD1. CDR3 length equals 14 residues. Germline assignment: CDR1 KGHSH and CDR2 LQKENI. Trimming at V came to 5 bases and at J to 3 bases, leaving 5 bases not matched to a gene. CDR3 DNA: TGTGCCAGCTCAAAGGGACAGGGTGACTACGAGCAGTACTTC. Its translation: CASSKGQGDYEQYF.

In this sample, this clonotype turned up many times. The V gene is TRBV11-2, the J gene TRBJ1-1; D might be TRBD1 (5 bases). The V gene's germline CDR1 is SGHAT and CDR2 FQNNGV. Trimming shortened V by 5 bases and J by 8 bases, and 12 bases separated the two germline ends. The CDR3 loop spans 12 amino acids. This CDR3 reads CASSPRVGEAFF. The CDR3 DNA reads TGTGCCAGCAGCCCCAGGGTTGGAGAAGCTTTCTTT.

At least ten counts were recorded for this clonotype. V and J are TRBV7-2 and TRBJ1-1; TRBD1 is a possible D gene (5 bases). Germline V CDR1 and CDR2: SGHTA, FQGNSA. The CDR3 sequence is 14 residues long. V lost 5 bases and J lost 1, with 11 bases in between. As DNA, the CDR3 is TGTGCCAGCAGCACCCACCAGGGGAACACTGAAGCTTTCTTT. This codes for CASSTHQGNTEAFF. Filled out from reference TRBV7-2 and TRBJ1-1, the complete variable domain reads GAGVSQSPSNKVTEKGKDVELRCDPISGHTALYWYRQSLGQGLEFLIYFQGNSAPDKSGLPSDRFSAERTGGSVSTLTIQRTQQEDSAVYLCASSTHQGNTEAFFGQGTRLTVV.

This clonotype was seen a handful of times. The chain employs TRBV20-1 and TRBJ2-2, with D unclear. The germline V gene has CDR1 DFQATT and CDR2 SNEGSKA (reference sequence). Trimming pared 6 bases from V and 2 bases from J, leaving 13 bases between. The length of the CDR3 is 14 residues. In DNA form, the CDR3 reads TGCAGTGCAGGGTCCAGGTTTAACACCGGGGAGCTGTTTTTT. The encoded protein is CSAGSRFNTGELFF.

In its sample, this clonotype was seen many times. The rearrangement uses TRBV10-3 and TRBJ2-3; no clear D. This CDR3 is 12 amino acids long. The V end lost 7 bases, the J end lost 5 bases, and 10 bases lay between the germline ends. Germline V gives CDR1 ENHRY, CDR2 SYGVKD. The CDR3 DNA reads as TGTGCCATCAATCGGAATGGAGATACGCAGTATTTT. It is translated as CAINRNGDTQYF.

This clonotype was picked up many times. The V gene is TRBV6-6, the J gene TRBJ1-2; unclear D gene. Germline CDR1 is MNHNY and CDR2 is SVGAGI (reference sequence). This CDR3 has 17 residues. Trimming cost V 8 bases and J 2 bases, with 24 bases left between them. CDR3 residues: CASRYGRANRPNYGYTF. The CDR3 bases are TGTGCCAGCCGATATGGGCGGGCCAATCGCCCGAACTATGGCTACACCTTC.